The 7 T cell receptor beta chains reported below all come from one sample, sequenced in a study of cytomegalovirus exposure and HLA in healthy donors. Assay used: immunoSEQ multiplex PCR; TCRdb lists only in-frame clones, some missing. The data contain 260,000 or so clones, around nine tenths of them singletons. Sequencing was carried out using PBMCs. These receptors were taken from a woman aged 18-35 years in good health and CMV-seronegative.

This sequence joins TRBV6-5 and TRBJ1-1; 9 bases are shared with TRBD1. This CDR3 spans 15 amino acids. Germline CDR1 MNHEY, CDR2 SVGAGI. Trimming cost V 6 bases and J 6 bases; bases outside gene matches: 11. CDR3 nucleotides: TGTGCCAGCAGGATAAACAGGGGGCGCATCTCTGAAGCTTTCTTT. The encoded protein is CASRINRGRISEAFF.

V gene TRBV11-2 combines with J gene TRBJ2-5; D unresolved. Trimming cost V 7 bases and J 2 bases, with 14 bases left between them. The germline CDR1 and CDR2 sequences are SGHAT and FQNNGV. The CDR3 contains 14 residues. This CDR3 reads CASTAAGLQETQYF. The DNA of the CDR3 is TGTGCCAGCACCGCCGCCGGGTTGCAAGAGACCCAGTACTTC.

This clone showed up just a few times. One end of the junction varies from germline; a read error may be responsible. This CDR3 reads CASGGTGSHNEQFF. The CDR3 DNA reads TGTGCCAGCGGCGGGACTGGCTCCCACAATGAGCAGTTCTTC. This chain links TRBV4-2 with TRBJ2-1; tentative D call: TRBD2 (6 bases). Germline V lookup: CDR1 LGHNA, CDR2 YNFKEQ. This CDR3 region has 14 residues.

CDR3 loop: CASSYSRDRGYEQYF. CDR3 nucleotide sequence: TGTGCCAGCAGTTACTCGCGCGACAGGGGCTACGAGCAGTACTTC. This rearrangement joins TRBV6-5 to TRBJ2-7; the match to TRBD1 covers 8 bases. The CDR3 runs to 15 residues. The junction had 4 bases not matched to a gene; V was cut back by 0 bases and J by 3 bases. CDR1 and CDR2 (germline): MNHEY, SVGAGI.

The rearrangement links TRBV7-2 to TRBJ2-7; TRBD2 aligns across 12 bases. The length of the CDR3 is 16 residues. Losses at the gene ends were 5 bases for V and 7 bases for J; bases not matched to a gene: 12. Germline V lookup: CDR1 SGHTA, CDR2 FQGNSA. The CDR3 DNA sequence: TGTGCCAGCAGCCTCCTACTAGCGGGAGGACCCTTAGAGCAGTACTTC. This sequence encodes CASSLLLAGGPLEQYF.

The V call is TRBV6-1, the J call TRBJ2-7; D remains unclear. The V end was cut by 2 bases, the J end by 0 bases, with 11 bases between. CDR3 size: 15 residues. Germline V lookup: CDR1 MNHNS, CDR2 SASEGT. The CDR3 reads CASSESVAVSYEQYF. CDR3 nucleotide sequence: TGTGCCAGCAGTGAATCGGTGGCGGTCTCCTACGAGCAGTACTTC.

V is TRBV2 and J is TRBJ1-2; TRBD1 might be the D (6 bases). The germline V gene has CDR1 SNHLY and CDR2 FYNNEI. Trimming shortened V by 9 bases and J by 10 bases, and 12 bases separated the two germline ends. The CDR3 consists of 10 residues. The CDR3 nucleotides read TGTGCCAGTGTGGACAGTTCCTACACCTTC. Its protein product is CASVDSSYTF.